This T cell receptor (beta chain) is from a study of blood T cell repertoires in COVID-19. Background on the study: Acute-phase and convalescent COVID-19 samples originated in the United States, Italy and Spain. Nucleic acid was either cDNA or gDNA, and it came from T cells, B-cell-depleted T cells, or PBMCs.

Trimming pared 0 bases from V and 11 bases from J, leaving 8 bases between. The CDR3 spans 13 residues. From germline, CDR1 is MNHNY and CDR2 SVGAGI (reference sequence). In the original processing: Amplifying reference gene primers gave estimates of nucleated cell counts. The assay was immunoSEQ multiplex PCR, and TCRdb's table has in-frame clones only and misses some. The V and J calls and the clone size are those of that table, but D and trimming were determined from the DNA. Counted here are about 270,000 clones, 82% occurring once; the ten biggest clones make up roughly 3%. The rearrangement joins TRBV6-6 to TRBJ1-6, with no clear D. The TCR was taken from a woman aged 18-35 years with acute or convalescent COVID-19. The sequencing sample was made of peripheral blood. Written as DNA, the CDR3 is TGTGCCAGCAGTTACTCGAGCGTCGCACCCCTCCACTTT. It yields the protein CASSYSSVAPLHF.